Reported below is one T cell receptor (beta chain). The CDR3 spans 14 residues. Germline V lookup: CDR1 SGHRS, CDR2 YFSETQ. Trimming removed 0 bases at V and 12 bases at J, with 16 bases between. The authors' processing: Quantification of nucleated cells was approximated via reference gene primer amplification. Produced via immunoSEQ multiplex PCR; TCRdb's table is partial and in-frame only. V, J and clone size are taken as reported in that table, and D and trimming were inferred from the DNA itself. The repertoire holds fewer than 100,000 clones, with less than 85% as singletons. This sample stems from a study of blood T cell repertoires in COVID-19.

Sequenced input: peripheral blood. The TCR comes from a woman in her 70s with acute or convalescent COVID-19. The rearrangement joins TRBV5-1 to TRBJ2-1; weak D call: TRBD2 (6 bases). CDR3 region: CASSLGPAEGGQFF. Written as DNA, the CDR3 is TGCGCCAGCAGCTTGGGCCCCGCGGAGGGTGGGCAGTTCTTC.